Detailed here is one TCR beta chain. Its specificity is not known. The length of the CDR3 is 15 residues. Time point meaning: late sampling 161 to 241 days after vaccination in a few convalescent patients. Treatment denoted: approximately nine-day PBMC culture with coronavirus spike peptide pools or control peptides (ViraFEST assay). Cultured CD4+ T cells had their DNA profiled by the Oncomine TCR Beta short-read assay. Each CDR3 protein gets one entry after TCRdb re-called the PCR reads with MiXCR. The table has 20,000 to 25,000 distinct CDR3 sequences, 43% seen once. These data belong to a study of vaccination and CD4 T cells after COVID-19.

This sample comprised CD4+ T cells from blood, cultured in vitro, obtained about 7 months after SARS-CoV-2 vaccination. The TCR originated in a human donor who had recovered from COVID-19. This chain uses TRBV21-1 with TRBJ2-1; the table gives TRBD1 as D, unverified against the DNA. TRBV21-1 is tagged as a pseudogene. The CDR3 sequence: CASRGRFPRYNEQFF. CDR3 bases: TGTGCCAGTAGGGGCCGATTCCCCCGATACAATGAGCAGTTCTTC.